The rows below give T cell receptor beta chains drawn from one sample of a study of technical replicates of blood from a few donors. Assay: immunoSEQ multiplex PCR; the TCRdb copy retains only in-frame clones and omits some. The sample has roughly 72,000 clones, around nine tenths seen once; the top ten hold approximately 0.4%. What was sequenced was T cells isolated from PBMCs. The receptors come from a human donor in good health. Both conserved end residues are part of each CDR3. The D gene is left open where the match is weak. Clone sizes are given selectively: once, few, many, or a class where the clone is expanded.

d_call	v_call	j_call	clone_size	cdr3_length	cdr3_aa	cdr3_nt
.	TRBV5-6	TRBJ2-1	once	12	CASSFLYNEQFF	TGTGCCAGCAGCTTTCTCTACAATGAGCAGTTCTTC
TRBD1	TRBV28	TRBJ1-2	.	14	CASDTGEGHYGYTF	TGTGCCAGCGATACAGGGGAAGGGCACTATGGCTACACCTTC
.	TRBV10-3	TRBJ2-7	.	13	CAISDGGSYEQYF	TGTGCCATCAGTGACGGCGGTTCCTACGAGCAGTACTTC
.	TRBV27	TRBJ2-7	.	12	CASSLRGHEQYF	TGTGCCAGCAGTCTCAGGGGCCACGAGCAGTACTTC
TRBD2	TRBV4-1	TRBJ2-1	.	17	CASSQNSGLNSYNEQFF	TGCGCCAGCAGCCAAAATAGCGGGCTCAACTCCTACAATGAGCAGTTCTTC
TRBD1	TRBV20-1	TRBJ2-7	.	11	CSVDRGAQQYF	TGCAGCGTCGACAGGGGGGCGCAGCAGTACTTC
.	TRBV4-1	TRBJ2-2	.	13	CASSQAYTGELFF	TGCGCCAGCAGCCAAGCATACACCGGGGAGCTGTTTTTT
TRBD1	TRBV4-2	TRBJ2-7	.	15	CASSQGGDSYYEQYF	TGTGCCAGCAGCCAAGGTGGGGACAGCTACTACGAGCAGTACTTC
TRBD2	TRBV13	TRBJ2-5	.	15	CASSLWGGRGETQYF	TGTGCCAGCAGCTTATGGGGCGGGAGAGGAGAGACCCAGTACTTC
.	TRBV27	TRBJ2-3	.	12	CASGFLADTQYF	TGTGCCAGCGGGTTTCTAGCAGATACGCAGTATTTT
TRBD1	TRBV5-6	TRBJ2-7	.	15	CASSSGTAYSYEQYF	TGTGCCAGCAGCTCCGGGACAGCTTACTCCTACGAGCAGTACTTC
.	TRBV2	TRBJ1-2	.	14	CASSERSTNYGYTF	TGTGCCAGCAGTGAAAGGAGTACTAACTATGGCTACACCTTC
TRBD1	TRBV19	TRBJ1-1	once	15	CASSMDTGGGMVAFF	TGTGCCAGTAGTATGGATACAGGGGGGGGAATGGTTGCTTTCTTT
.	TRBV19	TRBJ2-7	.	13	CASSIRSEVEQYF	TGTGCCAGTAGTATTCGGAGTGAAGTCGAGCAGTACTTC
.	TRBV7-8	TRBJ2-2	.	16	CASNDLGTLLTGELFF	TGTGCCAGCAACGACCTCGGGACTCTTCTCACCGGGGAGCTGTTTTTT
TRBD2	TRBV28	TRBJ2-3	.	16	CASSETSGGFTDTQYF	TGTGCCAGCAGTGAGACTAGCGGGGGATTCACAGATACGCAGTATTTT
TRBD1	TRBV5-1	TRBJ2-2	.	17	CASSLVGQGSNTGELFF	TGCGCCAGCAGCTTGGTAGGACAGGGATCCAACACCGGGGAGCTGTTTTTT
.	TRBV5-6	TRBJ2-1	.	14	CASSLLHTYNEQFF	TGTGCCAGCAGCTTACTCCATACTTACAATGAGCAGTTCTTC
.	TRBV4-2	TRBJ1-1	.	13	CASSQTGNTEAFF	TGTGCCAGCAGCCAAACAGGGAACACTGAAGCTTTCTTT
.	TRBV15	TRBJ2-4	.	16	CATSRGLWSTGNIQYF	TGTGCCACCAGCAGAGGACTTTGGAGCACTGGAAACATTCAGTACTTC
TRBD1	TRBV13	TRBJ1-2	.	13	CASSPDRGNGYTF	TGTGCCAGCAGCCCCGACAGGGGTAATGGCTACACCTTC
TRBD2	TRBV15	TRBJ2-7	once	17	CATSRDGEGWNSYEQYF	TGTGCCACCAGCAGAGATGGGGAGGGGTGGAACTCCTACGAGCAGTACTTC
.	TRBV4-3	TRBJ2-7	.	16	CASSQDSGRPTYEQYF	TGCGCCAGCAGCCAAGATTCAGGCAGGCCCACCTACGAGCAGTACTTC
TRBD1	TRBV25-1	TRBJ2-5	.	16	CASSDVGQGFQETQYF	TGTGCCAGCAGTGACGTCGGACAGGGATTTCAAGAGACCCAGTACTTC
.	TRBV7-8	TRBJ1-2	.	13	CASSLGQNYGYTF	TGTGCCAGCAGCTTAGGACAAAACTATGGCTACACCTTC
TRBD1	TRBV29-1	TRBJ2-5	.	15	CSVESTGGLGETQYF	TGCAGCGTCGAGTCGACAGGGGGCTTGGGGGAGACCCAGTACTTC
.	TRBV6-5	TRBJ2-7	.	14	CASSVGRPPYEQYF	TGTGCCAGCAGTGTAGGCAGGCCGCCTTACGAGCAGTACTTC
.	TRBV6-5	TRBJ1-2	.	15	CASSYLQGTNYGYTF	TGTGCCAGCAGTTACCTACAGGGAACTAACTATGGCTACACCTTC
TRBD2	TRBV7-2	TRBJ2-7	.	15	CASSLEGTSAYEQYF	TGTGCCAGCAGCTTAGAGGGGACTAGCGCCTACGAGCAGTACTTC
.	TRBV6-1	TRBJ1-3	.	16	CASSVLPGRYGNTIYF	TGTGCCAGCAGTGTCCTACCAGGGCGTTACGGAAACACCATATATTTT
.	TRBV25-1	TRBJ1-4	.	13	CASSRQVEEKLFF	TGTGCCAGCAGTAGACAGGTTGAAGAAAAACTGTTTTTT
.	TRBV19	TRBJ1-5	.	16	CASMLLGGGSNQPQHF	TGTGCCAGTATGCTTTTGGGGGGAGGCAGCAATCAGCCCCAGCATTTT
.	TRBV29-1	TRBJ1-4	.	13	CSVEDRGYEKLFF	TGCAGCGTTGAAGACAGGGGATATGAAAAACTGTTTTTT
.	TRBV11-1	TRBJ2-2	.	14	CASSLGRNIGELFF	TGTGCCAGCAGCTTAGGCAGGAACATCGGGGAGCTGTTTTTT
.	TRBV19	TRBJ2-1	.	15	CASSISDSSYNEQFF	TGTGCCAGTAGTATCTCCGATAGCAGCTACAATGAGCAGTTCTTC
.	TRBV27	TRBJ1-2	.	13	CATLGGDSYGYTF	TGTGCCACCCTGGGAGGGGATAGCTATGGCTACACCTTC
TRBD1	TRBV14	TRBJ2-7	.	18	CASSHGLVGQAVGYEQYF	TGTGCCAGCAGCCACGGACTCGTTGGACAGGCGGTGGGGTACGAGCAGTACTTC
.	TRBV27	TRBJ1-1	.	11	CASKDRLEAFF	TGTGCCAGTAAGGACAGACTAGAAGCTTTCTTT